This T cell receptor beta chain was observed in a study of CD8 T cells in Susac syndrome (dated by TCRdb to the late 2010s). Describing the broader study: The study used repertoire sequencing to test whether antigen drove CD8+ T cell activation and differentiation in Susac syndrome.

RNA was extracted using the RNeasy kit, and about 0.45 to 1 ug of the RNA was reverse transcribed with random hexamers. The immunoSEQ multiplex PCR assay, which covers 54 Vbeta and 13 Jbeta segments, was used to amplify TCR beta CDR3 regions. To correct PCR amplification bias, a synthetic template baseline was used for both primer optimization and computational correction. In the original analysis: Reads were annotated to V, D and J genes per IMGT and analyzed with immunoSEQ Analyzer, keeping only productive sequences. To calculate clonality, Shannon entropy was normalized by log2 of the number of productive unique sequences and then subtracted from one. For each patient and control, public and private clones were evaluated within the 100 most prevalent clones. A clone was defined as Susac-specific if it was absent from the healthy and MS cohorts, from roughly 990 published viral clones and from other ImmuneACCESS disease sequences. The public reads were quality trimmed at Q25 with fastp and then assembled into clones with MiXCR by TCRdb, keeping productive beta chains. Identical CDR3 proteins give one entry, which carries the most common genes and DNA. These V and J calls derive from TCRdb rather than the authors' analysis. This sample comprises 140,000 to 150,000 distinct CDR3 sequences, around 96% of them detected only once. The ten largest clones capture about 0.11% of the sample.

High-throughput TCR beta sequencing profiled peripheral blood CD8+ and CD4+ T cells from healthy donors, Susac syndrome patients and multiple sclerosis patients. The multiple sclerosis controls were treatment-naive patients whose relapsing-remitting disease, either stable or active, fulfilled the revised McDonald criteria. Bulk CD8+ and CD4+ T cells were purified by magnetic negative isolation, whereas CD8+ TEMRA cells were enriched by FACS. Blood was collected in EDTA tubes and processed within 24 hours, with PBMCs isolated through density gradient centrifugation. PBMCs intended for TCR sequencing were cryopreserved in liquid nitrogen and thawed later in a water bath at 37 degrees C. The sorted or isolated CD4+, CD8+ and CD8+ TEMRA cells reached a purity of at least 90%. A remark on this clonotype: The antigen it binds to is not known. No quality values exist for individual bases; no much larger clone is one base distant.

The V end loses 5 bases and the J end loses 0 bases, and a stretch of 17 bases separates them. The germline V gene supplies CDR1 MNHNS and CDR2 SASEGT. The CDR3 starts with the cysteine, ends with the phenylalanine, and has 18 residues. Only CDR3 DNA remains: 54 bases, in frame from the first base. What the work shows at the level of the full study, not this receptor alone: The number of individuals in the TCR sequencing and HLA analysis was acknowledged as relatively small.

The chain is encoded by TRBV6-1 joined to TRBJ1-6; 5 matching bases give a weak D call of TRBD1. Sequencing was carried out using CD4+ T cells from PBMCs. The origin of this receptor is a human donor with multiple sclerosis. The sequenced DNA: TGTGCCAGCAGTCCCGGGTGGGGCTCAAGCTCCTATAATTCACCCCTCCACTTT. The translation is CASSPGWGSSSYNSPLHF.